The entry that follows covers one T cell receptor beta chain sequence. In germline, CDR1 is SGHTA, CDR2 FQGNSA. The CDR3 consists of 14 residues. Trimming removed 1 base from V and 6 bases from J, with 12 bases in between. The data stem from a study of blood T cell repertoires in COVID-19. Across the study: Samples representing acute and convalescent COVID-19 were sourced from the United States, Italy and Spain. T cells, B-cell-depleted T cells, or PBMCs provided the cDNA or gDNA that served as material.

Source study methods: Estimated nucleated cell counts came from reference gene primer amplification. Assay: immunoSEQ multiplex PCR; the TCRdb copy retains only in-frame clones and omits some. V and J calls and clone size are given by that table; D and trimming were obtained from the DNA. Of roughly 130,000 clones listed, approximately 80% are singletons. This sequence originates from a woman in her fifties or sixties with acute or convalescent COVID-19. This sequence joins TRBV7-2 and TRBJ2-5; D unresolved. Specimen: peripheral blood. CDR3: CASSLGQAWKTQYF. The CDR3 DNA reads TGTGCCAGCAGCTTAGGGCAGGCTTGGAAGACCCAGTACTTC.